The present T cell receptor (beta chain) was sequenced within a study of T cell responses to AZD1222 COVID-19 vaccine. Study-level findings and limits: Among those given AZD1222, only five to seven were seropositive at baseline. Donors were largely white British and mainly female; clonal diversity was possibly underestimated.

The count of this clone is one. No antigen is known for it. The germline V gene has CDR1 DFQATT and CDR2 SNEGSKA (reference sequence). V gave up 3 bases and J gave up 2 bases; unmatched junction bases: 9. The CDR3 runs 16 residues. Generated by immunoSEQ multiplex PCR, the TCRdb table keeps only in-frame clones and is missing some. Of tens of thousands of clones listed, roughly 86% are singletons. The sample consisted of peripheral blood, taken 28 days after the second AZD1222 dose. The chain recombines TRBV20-1 with TRBJ2-5; TRBD2 agrees at 10 bases. This TCR derives from an adult who received the AZD1222 COVID-19 vaccine. CDR3 DNA sequence: TGCAGTGCTAGTACCTTCGGGACTAGCGTTCAAGAGACCCAGTACTTC. Amino acid sequence: CSASTFGTSVQETQYF.